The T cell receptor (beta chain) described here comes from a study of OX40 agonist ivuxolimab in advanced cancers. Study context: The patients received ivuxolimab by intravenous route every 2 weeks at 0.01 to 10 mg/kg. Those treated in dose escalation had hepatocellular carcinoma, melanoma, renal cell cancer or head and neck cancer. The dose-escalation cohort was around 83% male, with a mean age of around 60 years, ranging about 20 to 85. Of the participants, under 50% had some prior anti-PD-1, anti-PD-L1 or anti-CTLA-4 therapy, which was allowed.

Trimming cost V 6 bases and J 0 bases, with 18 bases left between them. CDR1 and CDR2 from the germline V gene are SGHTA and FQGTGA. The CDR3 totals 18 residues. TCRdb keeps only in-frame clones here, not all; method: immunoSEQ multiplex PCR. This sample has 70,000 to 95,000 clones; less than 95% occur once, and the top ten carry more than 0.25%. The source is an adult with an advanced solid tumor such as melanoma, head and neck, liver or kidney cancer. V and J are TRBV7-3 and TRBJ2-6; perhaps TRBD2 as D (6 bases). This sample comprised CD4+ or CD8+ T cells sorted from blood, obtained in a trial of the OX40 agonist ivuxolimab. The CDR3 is CASRPPMDYSSGANVLTF. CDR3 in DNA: TGTGCCAGCAGGCCTCCAATGGACTACAGCTCTGGGGCCAACGTCCTGACTTTC.